A single sample gave rise to the 15 T cell receptor beta chains below, sequenced in a study of T cells in Graves' hyperthyroidism and ophthalmopathy. It was RNA transcripts that yielded the amplified TCR beta CDR3 regions. TCR CDR3 underwent first-round RT-PCR with the HTBI primer set. TCRdb passed the multiplex PCR reads through MiXCR, listing each CDR3 protein once. The sample holds approximately 400,000 distinct CDR3 sequences, more than 12% seen once. The sample taken for sequencing was blood. These receptors all stem from a man aged 50 to 59 with Graves' ophthalmopathy.

This clonotype was detected only a few times. A clone one base away is much larger, so this may be a read error. This chain uses TRBV2 with TRBJ2-5; a possible D gene is TRBD2 (7 bases). The CDR3 has 15 residues. The V gene's germline CDR1 is SNHLY and CDR2 FYNNEI. Trimming removed 8 bases at V and 1 base at J, with 17 bases between. The CDR3 DNA reads as TGTGCCAGCGGGGGACAAGCGGGACCCCAAGAGACCCAGTACTTC. It encodes CASGGQAGPQETQYF.

This clonotype occurred a few times. The chain has TRBV9 and TRBJ2-2; D is ambiguous. The V gene's germline CDR1 is SGDLS and CDR2 YYNGEE. Trimming shortened V by 4 bases and J by 6 bases, and 16 bases separated the two germline ends. The CDR3 contains 15 residues. CDR3: CASSLTPVGPGELFF. Here the CDR3 DNA reads TGTGCCAGCAGCTTAACCCCGGTCGGGCCCGGGGAGCTGTTTTTT.

This clonotype was counted only a few times. The chain couples TRBV6-1 to TRBJ2-7; tentatively, D is TRBD2 (7 bases). Trimming shortened V by 8 bases and J by 0 bases, and 14 bases separated the two germline ends. The CDR3 length is 14 residues. Germline lookup yields CDR1 MNHNS and CDR2 SASEGT. The CDR3 protein is CASGGGSLSYEQYF. DNA for the CDR3: TGTGCCAGCGGGGGGGGCAGCCTCTCCTACGAGCAGTACTTC.

This clonotype was seen a handful of times. V is TRBV6-1 and J is TRBJ1-1; D perhaps matches TRBD1 (5 bases). V gave up 2 bases and J gave up 5 bases, with 12 bases separating them. The CDR3 length is 14 residues. From germline, CDR1 is MNHNS and CDR2 SASEGT. The CDR3 sequence: CASSEQEGRTEAFF. The CDR3 nucleotides read TGTGCCAGCAGTGAACAGGAGGGGAGAACTGAAGCTTTCTTT.

This clonotype was picked up many times. The junction shows a germline mismatch at one end, possibly a read error. The chain has TRBV27 and TRBJ2-7, with 9 nucleotides matching TRBD2. This CDR3 comprises 16 residues. The germline V gene has CDR1 MNHEY and CDR2 SMNVEV (reference sequence). The CDR3 region is CAGSTPSIAGVYEQYF. The DNA for the CDR3 is TGTGCCGGCAGTACCCCATCGATAGCGGGAGTCTACGAGCAGTACTTC.

V is TRBV12-5 and J is TRBJ1-3; 9 bases are shared with TRBD1. The CDR3 is made up of 17 amino acids. Trimming took 0 bases from V and 0 from J; bases not matched to a gene: 3. Germline loops: CDR1 LGHNT, CDR2 FRNRAP. The CDR3 spells CASGLVWTGASGNTIYF. The CDR3 nucleotides read TGTGCTAGTGGTTTGGTATGGACAGGGGCCTCTGGAAACACCATATATTTT.

This clonotype has a count of ten or more. The V call is TRBV2, the J call TRBJ2-1; 7 nucleotides align to TRBD1. Trimming at V came to 8 bases and at J to 3 bases, leaving 7 bases not matched to a gene. Germline V gene lookup returns CDR1 SNHLY and CDR2 FYNNEI. This CDR3 has 14 residues. The chain's CDR3 is CASEGQLNYNEQFF. The CDR3, as DNA: TGTGCCAGCGAGGGACAGCTGAACTACAATGAGCAGTTCTTC.

On this clonotype: This clone may be a read error of a much larger clone one base away. The chain has TRBV5-1 and TRBJ2-1, with 7 positions matching TRBD1. This CDR3 is 14 amino acids long. Germline CDR1 is SGHRS and CDR2 is YFSETQ. The chain's CDR3 is CASSVDRDRYEQFF. CDR3 sequence (DNA): TGTGCCAGCAGCGTTGACAGGGATCGTTACGAGCAGTTCTTC.

This clonotype was seen repeatedly, ten times or more. The chain is built from TRBV2 and TRBJ1-1; D may be TRBD1 (6 bases). This CDR3 spans 14 amino acids. Germline assignment: CDR1 SNHLY and CDR2 FYNNEI. Trimming left V 5 bases short and J 8 bases short, with 18 bases between. The CDR3 sequence is CASSLRDTQSEAFF. DNA for the CDR3: TGTGCCAGCAGTCTCCGGGACACACAATCCGAAGCTTTCTTT.

This clonotype was observed many times. This chain uses TRBV28 with TRBJ1-5, with 9 bases matching TRBD1. The CDR3 loop spans 16 amino acids. Germline V gene sequence: CDR1 MDHEN, CDR2 SYDVKM. J lost 3 bases, V lost 6 bases, and 9 bases had no gene match. In DNA form, the CDR3 reads TGTGCCAGCAGCCCTACCGGACAGGGGAACAATCAGCCCCAGCATTTT. Translation: CASSPTGQGNNQPQHF.

The rearrangement links TRBV25-1 to TRBJ2-5, with 9 positions matching TRBD2. The CDR3 is made up of 15 amino acids. CDR1 and CDR2 (germline): MGHDK, SYGVNS. V trimming: 3 bases; J trimming: 0 bases; junction bases outside the gene matches: 2. The CDR3 loop reads CASSDPSGNQETQYF. The CDR3 nucleotides are TGTGCCAGCAGTGATCCTAGCGGGAACCAAGAGACCCAGTACTTC.

Comments on this clonotype: This may stem from a read error, because a much larger clone lies one nucleotide away. The chain couples TRBV12-3 or TRBV12-4 to TRBJ1-5; TRBD1 agrees at 7 bases. There are 16 residues in the CDR3. J lost 2 bases, V lost 6 bases, and 10 bases had no gene match. The CDR3 reads CASSRNAGGGNQPQHF. CDR3 coding DNA: TGTGCCAGCAGCCGAAACGCAGGGGGTGGCAATCAGCCCCAGCATTTT.

This sequence joins TRBV3-1 and TRBJ2-1, with 7 bases aligning to TRBD2. Germline V gene sequence: CDR1 LGHDT, CDR2 YNNKEL (reference sequence). The junction had 7 bases not matched to a gene; V was cut back by 1 base and J by 4 bases. This CDR3 is 16 amino acids long. CDR3 in DNA: TGTGCCAGCAGCCAAGTCCTAGCGGCCGCTTACAATGAGCAGTTCTTC. The encoded protein is CASSQVLAAAYNEQFF.

This clonotype came up many times. The chain joins TRBV30 to TRBJ1-2; TRBD1 matches 7 bases. Unmatched junction bases numbered 5, after V lost 3 bases and J lost 4 bases. Per the germline V gene, CDR1 is GTSNPN and CDR2 is SVGIG (reference sequence). CDR3 length equals 13 residues. CDR3 region: CAWRLGQVYGYTF. CDR3 coding DNA: TGTGCCTGGAGGCTCGGACAGGTCTATGGCTACACCTTC.

This clonotype was seen only a few times. The chain is built from TRBV11-1 and TRBJ2-3; D ambiguous. The CDR3 covers 13 residues. Trimming shortened V by 5 bases and J by 1 base, and 7 bases separated the two germline ends. Germline V CDR1 and CDR2: SGHAT, FQDESV (reference sequence). The CDR3 DNA reads TGTGCCAGCAGCCGGCAGGGCACAGATACGCAGTATTTT. It codes for CASSRQGTDTQYF.